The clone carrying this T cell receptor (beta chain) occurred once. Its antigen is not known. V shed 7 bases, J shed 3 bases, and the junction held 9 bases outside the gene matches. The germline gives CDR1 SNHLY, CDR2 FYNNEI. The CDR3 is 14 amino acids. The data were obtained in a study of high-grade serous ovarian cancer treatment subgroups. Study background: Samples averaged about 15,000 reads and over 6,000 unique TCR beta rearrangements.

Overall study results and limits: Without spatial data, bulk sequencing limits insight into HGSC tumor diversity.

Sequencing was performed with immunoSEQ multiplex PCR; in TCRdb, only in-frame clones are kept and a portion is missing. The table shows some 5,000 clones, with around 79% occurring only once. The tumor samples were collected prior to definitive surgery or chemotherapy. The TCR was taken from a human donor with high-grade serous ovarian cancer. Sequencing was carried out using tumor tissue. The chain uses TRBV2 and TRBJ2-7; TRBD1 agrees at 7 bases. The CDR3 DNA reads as TGTGCCAGCACCCCCGGGACAGAAATCTACGAGCAGTACTTC. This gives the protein CASTPGTEIYEQYF.